The clone carrying this TCR beta chain was picked up a small number of times. Method: immunoSEQ multiplex PCR; TCRdb's copy keeps in-frame clones and lacks some. The table lists about 460,000 clones, around 77% of them singletons. CDR3 length: 15 residues. Germline-derived CDR1 and CDR2 are SGHDT and YYEEEE. V lost 5 bases, J lost 1 base, and 7 bases stayed unmatched. This sample was included in a study of shared clonotypes between healthy human individuals. The gene calls are TRBV5-6 and TRBJ2-3; 7 bases line up with TRBD1. The sample comprised PBMCs. The sequence came from a woman between 40 and 55 years old in good health. Some clones in this sample may be carry-over from other donors' samples. The CDR3 DNA follows: TGTGCCAGCAGATCCGACAGGGCCGGCACAGATACGCAGTATTTT. It is translated as CASRSDRAGTDTQYF.